What follows is one T cell receptor beta chain and its context. This same CDR3 is encoded by further DNA sequences in the sample. In germline, CDR1 is MNHEY, CDR2 SMNVEV (reference sequence). The CDR3 spans 13 residues. Trimming removed 2 bases from V and 4 bases from J; junction bases left unmatched: 1. The data are from a study of blood T cell repertoires in COVID-19. Study details: Collection of acute and convalescent COVID-19 samples took place in the United States, Italy and Spain. T cells, B-cell-depleted T cells, or PBMCs provided the cDNA or gDNA that served as material.

Original data processing: By means of reference gene primer amplification, nucleated cell counts were estimated. Data came from immunoSEQ multiplex PCR; TCRdb stores just in-frame clones and leaves some out. V, J and clone size derive from that table, while D and trimming were established from the DNA sequence. The table includes 100,000 to 150,000 clones, roughly three quarters detected once. J is TRBJ1-2 and V is TRBV27; 7 nucleotides match TRBD1. The sequence came from a man aged 40-55 years with active or convalescent COVID-19. The specimen was peripheral blood. The CDR3 region is CASSLPGGYGYTF. Written as DNA, the CDR3 is TGTGCCAGCAGTTTACCAGGGGGCTATGGCTACACCTTC.